This passage covers 10 T cell receptor beta chains from one sample sequenced in a study of long-term antiretroviral therapy in people with HIV. Survey level was the resolution at which the v3.0 immunoSEQ assay ran. Libraries were prepared by immunoSEQ multiplex PCR; TCRdb keeps only in-frame clonotypes and omits some of them. The sample has about 28,000 clones; roughly 80% are singletons. The input for sequencing was unsorted PBMCs, taken 3 years after starting antiretroviral therapy. Receptors originate from a man in his forties or fifties with HIV.

The chain links TRBV15 to TRBJ2-1, with 9 bases identical to TRBD2. J lost 4 bases, V lost 4 bases, and 5 bases had no gene match. This CDR3 is built from 15 residues. The V gene's germline CDR1 is LNHNV and CDR2 YYDKDF (reference sequence). CDR3 amino acids: CATSKDSGRYNEQFF. In DNA, the CDR3 is TGTGCCACCAGCAAAGATAGCGGGAGATACAATGAGCAGTTCTTC.

The chain combines TRBV5-1 with TRBJ2-1; 7 nucleotides agree with TRBD2. Trimming cost V 1 base and J 8 bases; bases outside gene matches: 6. CDR1 and CDR2 from the germline V gene are SGHRS and YFSETQ. The CDR3 runs to 14 residues. CDR3 region: CASSLWGAGDEQFF. DNA of the CDR3: TGCGCCAGCAGCTTGTGGGGCGCGGGGGATGAGCAGTTCTTC. The full variable domain, with the rest looked up from reference TRBV5-1 and TRBJ2-1, is KAGVTQTPRYLIKTRGQQVTLSCSPISGHRSVSWYQQTPGQGLQFLFEYFSETQRNKGNFPGRFSGRQFSNSRSEMNVSTLELGDSALYLCASSLWGAGDEQFFGPGTRLTVL.

This CDR3 is CASSLITDGELFF. DNA of the CDR3: TGTGCCAGCAGTTTAATCACGGACGGGGAGCTGTTTTTT. The chain recombines TRBV27 with TRBJ2-2; D is unclear. CDR3 size: 13 residues. The V end lost 2 bases, the J end lost 7 bases, and 8 bases lay between the germline ends. Germline V CDR1 and CDR2: MNHEY, SMNVEV (reference sequence).

The chain employs TRBV9 and TRBJ1-2, with D uncertain. With 0 bases removed from V and 2 bases from J, the gap between germline ends came to 14 bases. The CDR3 covers 16 residues. The V gene's germline CDR1 is SGDLS and CDR2 YYNGEE. CDR3 DNA sequence: TGTGCCAGCAGCGTAGGTGGAGGGAGAAGGAACTATGGCTACACCTTC. Amino acid sequence: CASSVGGGRRNYGYTF. The full variable domain, rest sourced from reference TRBV9 and TRBJ1-2, is DSGVTQTPKHLITATGQRVTLRCSPRSGDLSVYWYQQSLDQGLQFLIQYYNGEERAKGNILERFSAQQFPDLHSELNLSSLELGDSALYFCASSVGGGRRNYGYTFGSGTRLTVV.

The chain couples TRBV2 to TRBJ1-1; D remains ambiguous. This CDR3 spans 12 amino acids. V was shortened by 6 bases and J by 1 base, with 6 bases between the two germline ends. In germline, CDR1 is SNHLY, CDR2 FYNNEI. In DNA form, the CDR3 reads TGTGCCAGCAGCCAAACGAACACTGAAGCTTTCTTT. It translates to CASSQTNTEAFF.

The CDR3 sequence is CASSLNVGELFF. CDR3 coding DNA: TGTGCCAGCAGCTTAAACGTCGGGGAGCTGTTTTTT. This chain uses TRBV13 with TRBJ2-2, with D hard to call. The ends were cut back, 2 bases at V and 7 bases at J, with 5 bases in the middle. Per germline, CDR1 PRHDT and CDR2 FYEKMQ (reference sequence). There are 12 residues in the CDR3.

The genes are TRBV15 and TRBJ1-1; 7 bases match TRBD1. The CDR3 contains 15 residues. J lost 5 bases, V lost 5 bases, and 11 bases had no gene match. Germline CDR1 and CDR2: LNHNV and YYDKDF (reference sequence). The CDR3 nucleotides are TGTGCCACCAGCCAAAGGACAGGTGGAGGGACTGAAGCTTTCTTT. Encoded protein: CATSQRTGGGTEAFF.

This chain links TRBV5-1 with TRBJ2-7, with unresolved D. Germline CDR1 SGHRS, CDR2 YFSETQ. CDR3 size: 14 residues. V was shortened by 2 bases and J by 4 bases, with 13 bases between the two germline ends. CDR3 protein: CASSFAQTGYEQYF. The CDR3 DNA is TGCGCCAGCAGCTTTGCACAGACTGGTTACGAGCAGTACTTC.

The chain joins TRBV2 to TRBJ2-3, with D possibly TRBD2 on 5 matching bases. The CDR3 sequence is 14 residues long. The V and J ends lost 4 bases and 0 bases respectively, with 8 bases between them. Germline V gene data show CDR1 as SNHLY and CDR2 as FYNNEI. In DNA form, the CDR3 reads TGTGCCAGCAGTGGTAGCGATAGCACAGATACGCAGTATTTT. Protein: CASSGSDSTDTQYF.

The chain has TRBV28 and TRBJ2-7, with D perhaps matching TRBD2 (6 bases). Trimming took 5 bases from V and 3 from J, leaving 11 bases between them. The CDR3 contains 13 residues. Germline lookup yields CDR1 MDHEN and CDR2 SYDVKM. The CDR3 DNA sequence: TGTGCCAGCAGTGTCAACGGGGGCTACGAGCAGTACTTC. It specifies CASSVNGGYEQYF. Based on the CDR3 plus reference TRBV28 and TRBJ2-7, the full variable domain is DVKVTQSSRYLVKRTGEKVFLECVQDMDHENMFWYRQDPGLGLRLIYFSYDVKMKEKGDIPEGYSVSREKKERFSLILESASTNQTSMYLCASSVNGGYEQYFGPGTRLTVT.